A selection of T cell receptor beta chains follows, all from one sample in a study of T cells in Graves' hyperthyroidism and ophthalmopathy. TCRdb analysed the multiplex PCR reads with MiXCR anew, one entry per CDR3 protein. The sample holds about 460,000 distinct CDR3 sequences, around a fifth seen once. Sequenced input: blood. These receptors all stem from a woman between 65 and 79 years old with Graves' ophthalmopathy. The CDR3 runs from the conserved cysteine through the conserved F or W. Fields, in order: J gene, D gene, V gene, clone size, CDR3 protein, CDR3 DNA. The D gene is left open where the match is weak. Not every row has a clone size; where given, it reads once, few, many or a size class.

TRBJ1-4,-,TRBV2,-,CASSDDRTTNEKLFF,TGTGCCAGCAGTGATGATCGGACAACTAATGAAAAACTGTTTTTT
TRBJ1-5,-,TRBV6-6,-,CASSYGDNQPQHF,TGTGCCAGCAGTTACGGGGACAATCAGCCCCAGCATTTT
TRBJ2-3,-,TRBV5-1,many,CASSLSYKSTDTQYF,TGCGCCAGCAGCCTGAGTTATAAGAGCACAGATACGCAGTATTTT
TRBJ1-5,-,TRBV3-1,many,CASSQRSVVAGDQPQHF,TGTGCCAGCAGCCAAAGGTCCGTGGTGGCAGGGGATCAGCCCCAGCATTTT
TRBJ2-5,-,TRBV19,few,CASSIGEGWETQYF,TGTGCCAGTAGTATAGGCGAGGGATGGGAGACCCAGTACTTC
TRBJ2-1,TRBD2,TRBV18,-,CASSLQLANLGNEQFF,TGTGCCAGCTCACTACAACTAGCGAACCTCGGCAATGAGCAGTTCTTC
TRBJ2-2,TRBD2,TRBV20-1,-,CSAPTSGTNTGELFF,TGCAGTGCCCCGACTAGCGGGACGAACACCGGGGAGCTGTTTTTT
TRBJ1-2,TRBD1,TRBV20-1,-,CSARDYRGLGYTF,TGCAGTGCTAGAGATTATAGGGGGCTTGGCTACACCTTC
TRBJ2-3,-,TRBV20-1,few,CSARTFRGQGTDTQYF,TGCAGTGCTAGGACTTTCCGGGGGCAGGGCACAGATACGCAGTATTTT
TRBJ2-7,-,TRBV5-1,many,CASSLAPGGYEQYF,TGCGCCAGCAGCTTGGCCCCTGGGGGCTACGAGCAGTACTTC
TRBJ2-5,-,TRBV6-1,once,CASNPNQETQYF,TGTGCCAGCAATCCGAATCAAGAGACCCAGTACTTC
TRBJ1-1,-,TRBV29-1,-,CSAAGRLNTEAFF,TGCAGCGCCGCGGGACGGTTGAACACTGAAGCTTTCTTT
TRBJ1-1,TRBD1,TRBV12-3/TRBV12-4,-,CASSWTGDYEAFF,TGTGCCAGCAGTTGGACAGGGGACTATGAAGCTTTCTTT
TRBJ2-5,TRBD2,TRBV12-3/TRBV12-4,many,CASSLAASGHQETQYF,TGTGCCAGCAGTTTAGCTGCTAGCGGACACCAAGAGACCCAGTACTTC
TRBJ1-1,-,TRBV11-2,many,CASSSLVVTEAFF,TGTGCCAGCAGTTCCTTGGTGGTTACTGAAGCTTTCTTT
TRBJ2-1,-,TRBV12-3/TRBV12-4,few,CASSLRQGYNEQFF,TGTGCCAGCAGTTTAAGGCAGGGCTACAATGAGCAGTTCTTC